The clone carrying this TCR beta chain was recorded a few times. This specimen belongs to a study of blood T cell repertoires in COVID-19. Study in general: The United States, Italy and Spain were the sources of the acute and convalescent COVID-19 samples. T cells, B-cell-depleted T cells, or PBMCs provided the cDNA or gDNA that served as material.

V shed 1 base and J shed 5 bases, with 6 bases lying between them. The CDR3 has 12 residues. CDR1 is SGHRS and CDR2 is YFSETQ in the germline V gene. In the authors' workflow: Counts of nucleated cells, estimated from reference gene primer amplification, were obtained. Method: immunoSEQ multiplex PCR; TCRdb's copy keeps in-frame clones and lacks some. V, J and clone size are those of that table, while D and trimming were read from the DNA. Among around 59,000 clones listed, roughly 70% were seen once. The chain is built from TRBV5-1 and TRBJ2-5; D gene ambiguous. The sequencing sample was made of peripheral blood. The sequence derives from a woman between 45 and 60 years old with active or convalescent COVID-19. CDR3 amino acids: CASSLSPETQYF. The DNA of the CDR3 is TGCGCCAGCAGCTTGTCCCCGGAGACCCAGTACTTC. The full variable domain, its missing parts supplied by reference TRBV5-1 and TRBJ2-5, is KAGVTQTPRYLIKTRGQQVTLSCSPISGHRSVSWYQQTPGQGLQFLFEYFSETQRNKGNFPGRFSGRQFSNSRSEMNVSTLELGDSALYLCASSLSPETQYFGPGTRLLVL.